The entry below gives a single T cell receptor (beta chain) sequence along with its context. One end of the junction fails to match germline, which may point to a read error. This specimen belongs to a study of blood T cells in healthy people across ages. For the second PCR, which ran for about 6 to 12 cycles, a sample-barcoded 5' primer and a J-beta primer mix were used. TCRdb passed the 5' RACE reads through MiXCR, listing each CDR3 protein once. The profile shows 700,000 to 950,000 distinct CDR3 sequences, 58% of them singletons. This CDR3 region has 12 residues. CDR1 MNHEY and CDR2 SMNVEV come from the germline V gene (reference sequence).

The sequenced sample consisted of blood. The TCR sequence derives from a young man in good health. V gene TRBV27 combines with J gene TRBJ2-7; possibly TRBD1 for D (5 bases). The CDR3 protein is CAGSLSGREQYF. The CDR3 bases are TGTGCCGGCAGTCTCTCAGGGCGCGAGCAGTACTTC.